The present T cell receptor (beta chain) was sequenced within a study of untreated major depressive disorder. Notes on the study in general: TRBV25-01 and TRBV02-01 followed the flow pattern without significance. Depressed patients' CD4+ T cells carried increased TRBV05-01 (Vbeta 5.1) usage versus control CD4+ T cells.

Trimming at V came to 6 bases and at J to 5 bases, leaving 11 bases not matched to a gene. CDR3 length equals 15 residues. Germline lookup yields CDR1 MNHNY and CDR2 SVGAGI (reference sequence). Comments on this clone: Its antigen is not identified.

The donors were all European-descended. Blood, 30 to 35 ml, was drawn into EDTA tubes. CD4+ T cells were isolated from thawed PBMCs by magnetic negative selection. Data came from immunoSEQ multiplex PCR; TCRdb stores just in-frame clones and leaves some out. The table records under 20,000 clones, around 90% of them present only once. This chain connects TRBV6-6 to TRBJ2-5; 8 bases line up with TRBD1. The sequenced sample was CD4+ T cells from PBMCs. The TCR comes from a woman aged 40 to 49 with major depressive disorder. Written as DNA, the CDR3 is TGTGCCAGCAGGGGACAGGCCTCCTTGGGTGAGACCCAGTACTTC. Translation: CASRGQASLGETQYF.